This T cell receptor beta chain was identified during a study of blood T cell repertoires in COVID-19. Study overall: The United States, Italy and Spain were the sources of the acute and convalescent COVID-19 samples. The cDNA or gDNA used as material had been derived from T cells, B-cell-depleted T cells, or PBMCs.

Original methodology: The assay estimated nucleated cells by amplifying reference gene primers. Profiling relied on immunoSEQ multiplex PCR, and the TCRdb table lists in-frame clones only, not all of them. V and J calls and clone size follow that table, whereas D and trimming were derived from the DNA. Altogether about 25,000 clones are present, roughly 88% being singletons, with the ten largest covering about 20%. V shed 5 bases and J 4 bases; nucleotides not matched to a gene: 8. The germline V gene has CDR1 SEHNR and CDR2 FQNEAQ (reference sequence). This CDR3 is built from 15 residues. This TCR was sampled from a man in his sixties or seventies in a cohort sampled during active COVID-19. The chain uses TRBV7-9 and TRBJ2-1; 7 nucleotides align to TRBD1. The sequenced material came from peripheral blood. CDR3: CASSLSGQLYNEQFF. Written as DNA, the CDR3 is TGTGCCAGCAGCCTTTCGGGACAGCTGTACAATGAGCAGTTCTTC.